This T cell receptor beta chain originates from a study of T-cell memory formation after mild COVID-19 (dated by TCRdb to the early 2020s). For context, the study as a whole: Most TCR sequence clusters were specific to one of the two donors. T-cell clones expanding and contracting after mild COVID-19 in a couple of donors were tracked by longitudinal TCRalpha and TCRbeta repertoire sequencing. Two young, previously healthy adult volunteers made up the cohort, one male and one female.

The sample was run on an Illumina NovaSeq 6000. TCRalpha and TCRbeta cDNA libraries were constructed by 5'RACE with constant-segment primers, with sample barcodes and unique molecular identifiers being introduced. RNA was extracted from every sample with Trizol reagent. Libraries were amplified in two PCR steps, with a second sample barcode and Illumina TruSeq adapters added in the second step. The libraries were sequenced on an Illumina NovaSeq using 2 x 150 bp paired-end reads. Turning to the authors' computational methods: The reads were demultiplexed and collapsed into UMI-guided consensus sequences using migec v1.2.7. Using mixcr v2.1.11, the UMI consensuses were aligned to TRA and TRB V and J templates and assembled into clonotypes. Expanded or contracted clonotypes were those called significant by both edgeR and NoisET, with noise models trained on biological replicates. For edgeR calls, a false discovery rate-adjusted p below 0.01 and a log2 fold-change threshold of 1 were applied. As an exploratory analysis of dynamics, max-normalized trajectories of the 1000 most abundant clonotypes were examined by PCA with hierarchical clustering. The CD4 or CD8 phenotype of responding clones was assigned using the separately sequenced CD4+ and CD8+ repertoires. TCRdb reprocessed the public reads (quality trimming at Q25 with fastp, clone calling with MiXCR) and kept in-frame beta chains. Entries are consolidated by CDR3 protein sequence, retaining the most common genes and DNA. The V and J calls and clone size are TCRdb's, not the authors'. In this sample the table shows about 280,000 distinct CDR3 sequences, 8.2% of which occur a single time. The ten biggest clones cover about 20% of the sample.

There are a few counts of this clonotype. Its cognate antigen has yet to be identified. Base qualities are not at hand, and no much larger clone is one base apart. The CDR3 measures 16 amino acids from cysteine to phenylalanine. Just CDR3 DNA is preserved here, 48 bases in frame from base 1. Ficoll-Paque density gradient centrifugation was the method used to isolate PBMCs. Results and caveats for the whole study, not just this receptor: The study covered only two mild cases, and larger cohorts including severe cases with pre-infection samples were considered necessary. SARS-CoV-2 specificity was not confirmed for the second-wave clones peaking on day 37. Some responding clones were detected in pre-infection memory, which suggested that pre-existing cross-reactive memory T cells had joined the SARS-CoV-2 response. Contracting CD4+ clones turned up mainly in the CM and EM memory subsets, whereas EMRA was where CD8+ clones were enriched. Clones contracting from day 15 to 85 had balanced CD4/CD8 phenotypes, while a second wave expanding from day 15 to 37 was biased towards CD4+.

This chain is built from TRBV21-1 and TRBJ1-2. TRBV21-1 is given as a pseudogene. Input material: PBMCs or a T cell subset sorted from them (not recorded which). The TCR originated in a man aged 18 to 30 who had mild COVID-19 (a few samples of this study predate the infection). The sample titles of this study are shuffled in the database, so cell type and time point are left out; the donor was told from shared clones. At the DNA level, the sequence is TGTGCCAGCAGCAAAGGGTTCCGTGCTTGGCCCTATGGCTACACCTTC. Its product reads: CASSKGFRAWPYGYTF.